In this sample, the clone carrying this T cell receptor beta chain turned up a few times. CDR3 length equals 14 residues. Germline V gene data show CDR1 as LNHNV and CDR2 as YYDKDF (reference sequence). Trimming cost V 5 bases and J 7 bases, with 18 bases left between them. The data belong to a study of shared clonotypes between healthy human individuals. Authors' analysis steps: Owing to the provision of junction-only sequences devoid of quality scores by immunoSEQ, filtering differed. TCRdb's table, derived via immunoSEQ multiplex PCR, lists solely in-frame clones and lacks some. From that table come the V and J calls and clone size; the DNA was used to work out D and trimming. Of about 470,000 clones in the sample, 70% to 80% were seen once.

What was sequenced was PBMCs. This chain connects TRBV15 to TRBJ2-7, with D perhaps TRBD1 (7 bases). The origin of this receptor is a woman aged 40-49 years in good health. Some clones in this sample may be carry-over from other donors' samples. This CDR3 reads CATSLRDSRGEQYF. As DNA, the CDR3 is TGTGCCACCAGCTTAAGGGACAGCCGGGGGGAGCAGTACTTC.